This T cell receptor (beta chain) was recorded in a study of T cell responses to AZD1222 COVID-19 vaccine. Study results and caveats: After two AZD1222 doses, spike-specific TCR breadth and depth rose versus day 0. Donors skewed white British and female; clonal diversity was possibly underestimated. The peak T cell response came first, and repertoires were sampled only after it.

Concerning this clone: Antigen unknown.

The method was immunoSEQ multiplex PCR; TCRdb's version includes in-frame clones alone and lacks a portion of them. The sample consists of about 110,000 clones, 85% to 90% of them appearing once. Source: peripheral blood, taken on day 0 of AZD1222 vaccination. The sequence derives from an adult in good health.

The CDR3 sequence: CASSEVGGGTEAFF. The CDR3 coding sequence is TGTGCCAGCAGTGAAGTGGGGGGAGGCACTGAAGCTTTCTTT. The chain is built from TRBV6-1 and TRBJ1-1; TRBD1 is a possible D gene (5 bases). Germline CDR1 is MNHNS and CDR2 is SASEGT. V was pared by 1 base and J by 4 bases, with 10 bases between. The CDR3 extends over 14 amino acids.